A selection of T cell receptor beta chains follows, all from one sample in a study of blood T cell repertoires in COVID-19. The data were produced by immunoSEQ multiplex PCR, yet TCRdb's version contains in-frame clones alone and is incomplete. The sample includes about 220,000 clones, 85% to 90% of them seen just once. Material for sequencing was PBMCs or T cells enriched from blood (not recorded which). The receptors come from a man aged 30 to 39 who had been exposed to COVID-19. Both conserved end residues are part of each CDR3. Each record gives: D gene, clone size, J gene, V gene, CDR3 DNA, CDR3 protein. A D gene is named only where the DNA matches it firmly. Expanded clones get a size class; other rows say once, few or many, or leave the size out.

D gene: -
clone size: -
J gene: TRBJ1-4
V gene: TRBV29-1
CDR3 DNA: TGCAGCGCCCTGAGCAGGGTGGGTCAGGAAAAACTGTTTTTT
CDR3 protein: CSALSRVGQEKLFF

D gene: TRBD1
clone size: -
J gene: TRBJ1-2
V gene: TRBV10-2
CDR3 DNA: TGCGCCAGCAGTGGACGGGGACAGGGATCCTCCTTGGGTGGCTACACCTTC
CDR3 protein: CASSGRGQGSSLGGYTF

D gene: -
clone size: -
J gene: TRBJ1-1
V gene: TRBV12-3/TRBV12-4
CDR3 DNA: TGTGCCAGCAGGAAGACACAGAACACTGAAGCTTTCTTT
CDR3 protein: CASRKTQNTEAFF

D gene: -
clone size: few
J gene: TRBJ1-2
V gene: TRBV14
CDR3 DNA: TGTGCCAGCAGCCGAAGCCCCAGGGATGGCTACACCTTC
CDR3 protein: CASSRSPRDGYTF

D gene: TRBD2
clone size: -
J gene: TRBJ2-3
V gene: TRBV18
CDR3 DNA: TGTGCCAGCTCACCACCTACGGGGGGTGGGGCAGATACGCAGTATTTT
CDR3 protein: CASSPPTGGGADTQYF

D gene: TRBD2
clone size: -
J gene: TRBJ2-3
V gene: TRBV5-4
CDR3 DNA: TGTGCCAGCAGCTTTTGGGGGACTAGCGGGGGGGCCGGAGATACGCAGTATTTT
CDR3 protein: CASSFWGTSGGAGDTQYF

D gene: -
clone size: -
J gene: TRBJ2-5
V gene: TRBV5-1
CDR3 DNA: TGCGCCAGCAGCTTGGCCGAGGGATTCCAAGAGACCCAGTACTTC
CDR3 protein: CASSLAEGFQETQYF

D gene: -
clone size: -
J gene: TRBJ2-7
V gene: TRBV6-5
CDR3 DNA: TGTGCCAGACCCGAGGGGACATCCTACGAGCAGTACTTC
CDR3 protein: CARPEGTSYEQYF

D gene: -
clone size: -
J gene: TRBJ2-7
V gene: TRBV3-1/TRBV3-2
CDR3 DNA: TGTGCCAGCAGCCGGATCCCAATGACAGCGCACTCCTACGAGCAGTACTTC
CDR3 protein: CASSRIPMTAHSYEQYF

D gene: TRBD2
clone size: -
J gene: TRBJ2-7
V gene: TRBV10-1
CDR3 DNA: TGCGCCGTGGGACTAGTCCACGAGCAGTACTTC
CDR3 protein: CAVGLVHEQYF

D gene: -
clone size: -
J gene: TRBJ2-7
V gene: TRBV5-1
CDR3 DNA: TGCGCCAGCAGCTTGGAGGGTGGGCAGGGCGAGCAGTACTTC
CDR3 protein: CASSLEGGQGEQYF

D gene: TRBD1
clone size: -
J gene: TRBJ1-2
V gene: TRBV7-8
CDR3 DNA: TGTGCCAGCAGCAGAGGACAGGGTCGCTACACCTTC
CDR3 protein: CASSRGQGRYTF

D gene: TRBD1
clone size: -
J gene: TRBJ2-5
V gene: TRBV5-5
CDR3 DNA: TGTGCCAGCAGCTTCAGTGGGACAGTGGGTAGAGAGACCCAGTACTTC
CDR3 protein: CASSFSGTVGRETQYF

D gene: TRBD2
clone size: -
J gene: TRBJ2-3
V gene: TRBV15
CDR3 DNA: TGTGCCACCAGCCGCCCGGGACTAGAAGCAGATACGCAGTATTTT
CDR3 protein: CATSRPGLEADTQYF

D gene: TRBD1
clone size: once
J gene: TRBJ1-5
V gene: TRBV6-5
CDR3 DNA: TGTGCTACCGGGGGAACAGGGGCCAATCAGCCCCAGCATTTT
CDR3 protein: CATGGTGANQPQHF

D gene: -
clone size: -
J gene: TRBJ1-1
V gene: TRBV2
CDR3 DNA: TGTGCCAGCACCCGACAGACGAACACTGAAGCTTTCTTT
CDR3 protein: CASTRQTNTEAFF

D gene: -
clone size: -
J gene: TRBJ2-1
V gene: TRBV7-9
CDR3 DNA: TGTGCCGCCCGGGGGACCAACTACAATGAGCAGTTCTTC
CDR3 protein: CAARGTNYNEQFF

D gene: -
clone size: -
J gene: TRBJ1-5
V gene: TRBV11-2
CDR3 DNA: TGTGCCAGCAGCCTGGGGCACCGCAATCAGCCCCAGCATTTT
CDR3 protein: CASSLGHRNQPQHF

D gene: -
clone size: -
J gene: TRBJ1-1
V gene: TRBV19
CDR3 DNA: TGTGCCAGTAGTATAGAAGGGGTAGGATCTCGGTACACTGAAGCTTTCTTT
CDR3 protein: CASSIEGVGSRYTEAFF

D gene: -
clone size: -
J gene: TRBJ2-2
V gene: TRBV11-2
CDR3 DNA: TGTGCCAGCAGCCAGACCACGGAAACGGGCGGGGAGCTGTTTTTT
CDR3 protein: CASSQTTETGGELFF

D gene: -
clone size: -
J gene: TRBJ1-2
V gene: TRBV6-1
CDR3 DNA: TGTGCCAGCAGTGACCGGGACACCCTTGGCTACACCTTC
CDR3 protein: CASSDRDTLGYTF

D gene: TRBD1
clone size: -
J gene: TRBJ1-2
V gene: TRBV4-2
CDR3 DNA: TGTGCCAGCAGCCAAGAAATTTCCCACAGGGGAAATTTTGGCTACACCTTC
CDR3 protein: CASSQEISHRGNFGYTF

D gene: -
clone size: -
J gene: TRBJ1-5
V gene: TRBV6-1
CDR3 DNA: TGTGCCAGCAGTGAAACTTGGGAGAATCAGCCCCAGCATTTT
CDR3 protein: CASSETWENQPQHF

D gene: -
clone size: -
J gene: TRBJ1-1
V gene: TRBV20-1
CDR3 DNA: TGCAGTGGGGAGTTGAACACTGAAGCTTTCTTT
CDR3 protein: CSGELNTEAFF

D gene: TRBD1
clone size: -
J gene: TRBJ2-2
V gene: TRBV5-1
CDR3 DNA: TGCGCCAGCAGCTCGGGGACAGGGGTGAACACCGGGGAGCTGTTTTTT
CDR3 protein: CASSSGTGVNTGELFF

D gene: TRBD1
clone size: -
J gene: TRBJ2-2
V gene: TRBV7-3
CDR3 DNA: TGTGCCAGCAGCTCCGGGACAGGGGAGTCCACCGGGGAGCTGTTTTTT
CDR3 protein: CASSSGTGESTGELFF

D gene: -
clone size: few
J gene: TRBJ1-1
V gene: TRBV4-2
CDR3 DNA: TGTGCCAGCAGACAGGAGATTATCATGAACACTGAAGCTTTCTTT
CDR3 protein: CASRQEIIMNTEAFF

D gene: TRBD1
clone size: -
J gene: TRBJ2-2
V gene: TRBV10-3
CDR3 DNA: TGTGCCATCAGTTTGACAGGGGAGGACACCGGGGAGCTGTTTTTT
CDR3 protein: CAISLTGEDTGELFF

D gene: -
clone size: -
J gene: TRBJ2-2
V gene: TRBV21-1
CDR3 DNA: TGTGCCAGCAGCAAAACGGGGGTAGCGGGGGAGAACACCGGGGAGCTGTTTTTT
CDR3 protein: CASSKTGVAGENTGELFF

D gene: -
clone size: -
J gene: TRBJ1-5
V gene: TRBV9
CDR3 DNA: TGTGCCAGCAGCCGGGGGACTAATCAGCCCCAGCATTTT
CDR3 protein: CASSRGTNQPQHF

D gene: TRBD1
clone size: -
J gene: TRBJ1-4
V gene: TRBV29-1
CDR3 DNA: TGCAGCGGGGGACAGAGTAATGAAAAACTGTTTTTT
CDR3 protein: CSGGQSNEKLFF

D gene: TRBD2
clone size: -
J gene: TRBJ2-7
V gene: TRBV7-3
CDR3 DNA: TGTGCCAGCAGCCCGGGACCGGGGGGGCAGTACGAGCAGTACTTC
CDR3 protein: CASSPGPGGQYEQYF

D gene: TRBD1
clone size: -
J gene: TRBJ1-2
V gene: TRBV4-2
CDR3 DNA: TGTGCCAGCAGCCAAGATGGACAGGGGGTTCGCTACACCTTC
CDR3 protein: CASSQDGQGVRYTF

D gene: -
clone size: few
J gene: TRBJ2-5
V gene: TRBV18
CDR3 DNA: TGTGCCAGCTCACTCGGAACAGACAACCAAGAGACCCAGTACTTC
CDR3 protein: CASSLGTDNQETQYF

D gene: -
clone size: -
J gene: TRBJ2-7
V gene: TRBV3-1/TRBV3-2
CDR3 DNA: TGTGCCAGCAGCCAACTGGGGAGGTACGAGCAGTACTTC
CDR3 protein: CASSQLGRYEQYF

D gene: -
clone size: -
J gene: TRBJ1-1
V gene: TRBV7-2
CDR3 DNA: TGTGCCAGCAGTTTCAAGTGGGGGGGGAACACTGAAGCTTTCTTT
CDR3 protein: CASSFKWGGNTEAFF

D gene: -
clone size: -
J gene: TRBJ2-7
V gene: TRBV9
CDR3 DNA: TGTGCCAGCAGCGTAGCTGGGGCCCCTAGGGAGCAGTACTTC
CDR3 protein: CASSVAGAPREQYF

D gene: -
clone size: -
J gene: TRBJ2-3
V gene: TRBV2
CDR3 DNA: TGTGCCAGCAGTCAGCTAGGGGTGACCACAGATACGCAGTATTTT
CDR3 protein: CASSQLGVTTDTQYF